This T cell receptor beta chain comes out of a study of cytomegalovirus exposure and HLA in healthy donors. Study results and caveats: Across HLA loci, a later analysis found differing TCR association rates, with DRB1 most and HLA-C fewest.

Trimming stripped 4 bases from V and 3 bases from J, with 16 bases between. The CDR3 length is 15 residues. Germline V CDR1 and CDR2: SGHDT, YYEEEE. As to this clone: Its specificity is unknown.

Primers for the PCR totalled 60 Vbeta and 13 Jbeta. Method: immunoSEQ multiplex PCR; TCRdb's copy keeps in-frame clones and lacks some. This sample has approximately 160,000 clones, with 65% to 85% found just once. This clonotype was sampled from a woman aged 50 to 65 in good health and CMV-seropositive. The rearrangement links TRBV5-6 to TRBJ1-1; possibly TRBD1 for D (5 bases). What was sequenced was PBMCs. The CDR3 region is CASSRRGVRHTEAFF. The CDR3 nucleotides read TGTGCCAGCAGCCGGCGGGGGGTACGGCACACTGAAGCTTTCTTT.